These 13 T cell receptor beta chains were all obtained from the same sample, sequenced in a study of blood T cells in healthy people across ages. Using a J-beta primer mix together with a sample-barcoded 5' primer, a second PCR was run for roughly 7 to 12 cycles. A single record per CDR3 protein comes from TCRdb applying MiXCR to the 5' RACE reads. The sample has around 800,000 distinct CDR3 sequences, 62% seen once; the top ten hold 25% to 30%. Input material: blood. All receptors derive from a man aged 30-40 years in good health.

This clonotype has more than one count but fewer than ten. This chain uses TRBV7-9 with TRBJ1-5; D gene uncertain. CDR3 size: 13 residues. Trimming removed 5 bases from V and 4 bases from J, with 9 bases in between. Germline V gene sequence: CDR1 SEHNR, CDR2 FQNEAQ (reference sequence). CDR3: CASSLGKNQPQHF. The DNA for the CDR3 is TGTGCCAGCAGCCTTGGGAAGAATCAGCCCCAGCATTTT.

On this clonotype itself: The junction and the germline gene differ at one end; a read error may be behind it. The gene calls are TRBV20-1 and TRBJ2-1, with TRBD1 identical over 10 bases. From germline, CDR1 is DFQATT and CDR2 SNEGSKA (reference sequence). The CDR3 sequence is 15 residues long. The CDR3 protein is CSARGQGASCNEQFF. CDR3 nucleotides: TGCAGTGCTAGAGGACAGGGGGCGTCCTGCAATGAGCAGTTCTTC.

The CDR3 DNA follows: TGCAGCGGGGGACAGTCCACCGGGGAGCTGTTTTTT. It yields the protein CSGGQSTGELFF. V and J are TRBV29-1 and TRBJ2-2; 7 bases match TRBD1. CDR3 length: 12 residues. The V gene's germline CDR1 is SQVTM and CDR2 ANQGSEA. The ends lost 7 bases at V and 4 bases at J; junction bases unmatched: 3.

The V call is TRBV12-3 or TRBV12-4, the J call TRBJ2-5; 8 nucleotides line up with TRBD1. The end of the DNA aligns better with TRBJ2-7, so the J call may be wrong. The length of the CDR3 is 14 residues. CDR3 nucleotides: TGTGCCAGCAGTTCAAGGACAGGGATCAACGAGCAGTACTTC. Protein: CASSSRTGINEQYF.

The chain joins TRBV25-1 to TRBJ2-5, with unresolved D. Trimming stripped 4 bases from V and 2 bases from J, with 14 bases between. The CDR3 runs to 15 residues. CDR1 and CDR2 (germline): MGHDK, SYGVNS. As DNA, the CDR3 is TGTGCCAGCAGTGCCCCTTTCGGGCCACAAGAGACCCAGTACTTC. Translating it yields CASSAPFGPQETQYF. Full variable domain (remainder filled in from reference TRBV25-1 and TRBJ2-5): EADIYQTPRYLVIGTGKKITLECSQTMGHDKMYWYQQDPGMELHLIHYSYGVNSTEKGDLSSESTVSRIRTEHFPLTLESARPSHTSQYLCASSAPFGPQETQYFGPGTRLLVL.

The chain has TRBV28 and TRBJ2-4, with D possibly TRBD1 on 5 matching bases. V lost 6 bases and J 0 bases, leaving 12 bases between the germline ends. This CDR3 is 15 amino acids long. Germline CDR1 reads MDHEN; CDR2 reads SYDVKM. The CDR3 loop reads CASSRAPLAKNIQYF. CDR3 DNA: TGTGCCAGCAGCAGGGCCCCTCTAGCCAAAAACATTCAGTACTTC.

Notes on this clonotype: One junction end does not reproduce the germline sequence, and a read error may be involved. The chain carries TRBV4-3 and TRBJ2-1; D call uncertain. The CDR3 is 13 residues long. Per the germline V gene, CDR1 is LGHNA and CDR2 is YSLEER. The CDR3 DNA sequence: TGCGCCAGCAGCCAGTCCGTCTACAATGGGCAGTTCTTC. Protein: CASSQSVYNGQFF.

This clonotype has just a few counts. The chain links TRBV29-1 to TRBJ2-7, with D maybe TRBD2 (6 bases). V gave up 2 bases and J gave up 5 bases, with 16 bases separating them. This CDR3 region has 14 residues. Germline V gene lookup returns CDR1 SQVTM and CDR2 ANQGSEA. For the CDR3, the DNA is TGCAGCGTTGAAAGTGGGCTAGCGCCCCACGAGCAGTACTTC. Protein: CSVESGLAPHEQYF.

This clonotype was detected a few times. This chain connects TRBV12-3 or TRBV12-4 to TRBJ2-1, with 7 bases that match TRBD1. V dropped 6 bases and J dropped 5; count of bases not matched to a gene: 7. There are 14 residues in the CDR3. The CDR3 reads CASRFSGTDNEQFF. CDR3 sequence (DNA): TGTGCCAGCAGATTCTCCGGGACAGACAATGAGCAGTTCTTC.

In regard to this clonotype: One junction end does not reproduce the germline sequence, and a read error may be involved. The chain recombines TRBV7-2 with TRBJ2-3; 9 bases agree with TRBD2. Per the germline V gene, CDR1 is SGHTA and CDR2 is FQGNSA. This CDR3 contains 16 residues. This CDR3 is CASNPQSGTSTDTQYF. CDR3 DNA: TGTGCCAGCAACCCACAAAGCGGGACTAGCACGGATACGCAGTATTTT.

The chain combines TRBV5-1 with TRBJ2-1; D is possibly TRBD1 (5 bases). The CDR3 is 14 residues long. CDR1 SGHRS and CDR2 YFSETQ come from the germline V gene. Trimming shortened V by 0 bases and J by 10 bases, and 14 bases separated the two germline ends. The CDR3: CASSLVPQGWEQFF. As DNA, the CDR3 is TGCGCCAGCAGCTTGGTTCCGCAGGGATGGGAGCAGTTCTTC.

V gene TRBV7-9 combines with J gene TRBJ2-7; unclear D gene. Germline V gives CDR1 SEHNR, CDR2 FQNEAQ (reference sequence). V was clipped by 1 base and J by 2 bases, with 12 bases between them. This CDR3 is 15 amino acids long. The CDR3 reads CASSLGGRTPYEQYF. The CDR3 bases are TGTGCCAGCAGCTTAGGCGGCAGGACCCCCTACGAGCAGTACTTC.

The rearrangement links TRBV30 to TRBJ2-2; D might be TRBD1 (6 bases). The CDR3 is 16 amino acids. V was cut by 0 bases and J by 4 bases, with 15 bases left in between. The germline CDR1 and CDR2 sequences are GTSNPN and SVGIG (reference sequence). CDR3 region: CAWSVRLGAGTGELFF. The CDR3 nucleotides read TGTGCCTGGAGTGTAAGGTTGGGGGCAGGCACCGGGGAGCTGTTTTTT.